Listed here are 6 T cell receptor beta chains from one sample, sequenced in a study of T-cell memory formation after mild COVID-19. One entry per CDR3 protein, called by TCRdb with MiXCR from the 5' RACE reads. The table lists 70,000 to 95,000 distinct CDR3 sequences, about 13% of them singletons, with approximately 41% in the top ten. The sample consisted of PBMCs or a T cell subset sorted from them (not recorded which). The origin of the receptors is a man between 18 and 29 years old who had mild COVID-19 (a few samples of this study predate the infection). Cell type and time point are not known.

Details on this clonotype: A single base separates this from a much larger clone, so it may be a read error. This sequence joins TRBV29-1 and TRBJ2-2; D is ambiguous. Germline V gene sequence: CDR1 SQVTM, CDR2 ANQGSEA. The CDR3 totals 13 residues. Trimming left V 6 bases short and J 12 bases short, with 20 bases between. The CDR3 reads CSVEDFALGKLFF. The DNA of the CDR3 is TGCAGCGTCGAGGATTTTGCCTTGGGGAAGCTGTTTTTT.

The J gene is TRBJ1-2, the V gene TRBV5-1; 7 bases agree with TRBD1. V trimming: 3 bases; J trimming: 5 bases; junction bases outside the gene matches: 13. CDR1 is SGHRS and CDR2 is YFSETQ in the germline V gene. This CDR3 has 16 amino acids. CDR3 sequence: CASSWEPKGQKYGYTF. CDR3 nucleotide sequence: TGCGCCAGCAGCTGGGAACCAAAGGGACAGAAGTATGGCTACACCTTC. Variable domain in full (rest from reference TRBV5-1 and TRBJ1-2): KAGVTQTPRYLIKTRGQQVTLSCSPISGHRSVSWYQQTPGQGLQFLFEYFSETQRNKGNFPGRFSGRQFSNSRSEMNVSTLELGDSALYLCASSWEPKGQKYGYTFGSGTRLTVV.

V usage is TRBV7-3 and J usage is TRBJ2-3; D is uncertain. Germline-derived CDR1 and CDR2 are SGHTA and FQGTGA. Between the trimmed V and J ends, which lost 1 base and 4 bases, there was a span of 12 bases. The CDR3 is 15 residues long. The CDR3 protein is CASSLSHSRADTQYF. The CDR3 DNA sequence: TGTGCCAGCAGCTTAAGTCATAGTCGGGCAGATACGCAGTATTTT.

The J gene is TRBJ2-7, the V gene TRBV5-1, with D perhaps matching TRBD2 (6 bases). The CDR3 consists of 14 residues. CDR1 is SGHRS, CDR2 YFSETQ, per germline. Trimming took off 4 bases at V and 3 bases at J, with 14 bases between the two ends. Here the CDR3 reads CASSPLGTFYEQYF. DNA of the CDR3: TGCGCCAGCAGCCCCCTAGGGACTTTCTACGAGCAGTACTTC.

This clonotype was found a few times. V is TRBV5-1 and J is TRBJ2-4; either TRBD1 or TRBD2 may fit D (6 bases each). Germline V gene sequence: CDR1 SGHRS, CDR2 YFSETQ. The CDR3 spans 16 residues. V lost 3 bases and J lost 1, with 14 bases in between. In nucleotides, the CDR3 is TGCGCCAGCAGCTCCCGAGGGGGGATCGCCAAAAACATTCAGTACTTC. Amino acids: CASSSRGGIAKNIQYF. Full variable domain (missing parts from reference TRBV5-1 and TRBJ2-4): KAGVTQTPRYLIKTRGQQVTLSCSPISGHRSVSWYQQTPGQGLQFLFEYFSETQRNKGNFPGRFSGRQFSNSRSEMNVSTLELGDSALYLCASSSRGGIAKNIQYFGAGTRLSVL.

This clonotype has only a few counts. V gene TRBV29-1 combines with J gene TRBJ2-2, with TRBD1 matching over 8 bases. Germline V gene data show CDR1 as SQVTM and CDR2 as ANQGSEA. The V and J ends lost 4 bases and 7 bases, in that order; junction bases with no gene match: 8. CDR3 size: 14 residues. CDR3 amino acids: CSVVRQGRSGELFF. The CDR3 DNA follows: TGCAGCGTTGTTCGACAGGGGCGAAGCGGGGAGCTGTTTTTT.